This T cell receptor beta chain was retrieved from a study of blood T cell repertoires in COVID-19. V was clipped by 3 bases and J by 1 base; unmatched bases: 8. The CDR3 has 15 amino acids. The germline CDR1 and CDR2 sequences are GTSNPN and SVGIG (reference sequence). In the original analysis: Amplification of reference gene primers provided the estimated nucleated cell counts. TCRdb keeps only in-frame clones here, not all; method: immunoSEQ multiplex PCR. The V and J calls and clone size are taken from that table; D and trimming were inferred from the DNA. The repertoire has more than 120,000 clones, around 88% of them found once; the top ten carry 25% to 30%.

The V call is TRBV30, the J call TRBJ2-5; TRBD1 aligns across 7 bases. This sequence originates from a human donor in a cohort sampled during active COVID-19. Sequencing input: peripheral blood. The CDR3, as DNA: TGTGCCTGGAGCGCCATTACAGGGGTCCAAGAGACCCAGTACTTC. This codes for CAWSAITGVQETQYF.